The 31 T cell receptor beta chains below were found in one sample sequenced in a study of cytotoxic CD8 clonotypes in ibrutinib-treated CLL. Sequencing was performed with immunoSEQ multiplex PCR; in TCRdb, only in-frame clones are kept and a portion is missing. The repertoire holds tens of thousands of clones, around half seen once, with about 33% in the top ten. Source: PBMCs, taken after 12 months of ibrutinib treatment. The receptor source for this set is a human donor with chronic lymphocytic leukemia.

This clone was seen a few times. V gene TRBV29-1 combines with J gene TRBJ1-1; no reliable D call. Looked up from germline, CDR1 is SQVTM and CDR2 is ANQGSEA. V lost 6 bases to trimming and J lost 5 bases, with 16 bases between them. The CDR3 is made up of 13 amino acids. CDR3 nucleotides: TGCAGCGTGGCCGGGCACGAGGAAACTGAAGCTTTCTTT. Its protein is CSVAGHEETEAFF.

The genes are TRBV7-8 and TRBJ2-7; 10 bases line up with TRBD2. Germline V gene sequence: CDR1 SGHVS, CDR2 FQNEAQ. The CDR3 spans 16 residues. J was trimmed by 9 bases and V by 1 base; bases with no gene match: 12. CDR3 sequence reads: CASSLVLGLAGAPQYF. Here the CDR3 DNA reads TGTGCCAGCAGCTTAGTGTTAGGGCTAGCGGGAGCCCCGCAGTACTTC.

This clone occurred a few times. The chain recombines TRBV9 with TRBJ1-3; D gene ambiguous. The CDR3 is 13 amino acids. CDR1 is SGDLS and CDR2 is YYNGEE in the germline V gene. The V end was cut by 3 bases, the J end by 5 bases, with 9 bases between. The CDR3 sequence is CASSGPSRNTIYF. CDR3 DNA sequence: TGTGCCAGCAGCGGCCCGAGTCGAAACACCATATATTTT.

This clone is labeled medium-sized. The CDR3 sequence: CASSLWPEGAKNIQYF. CDR3 sequence (DNA): TGTGCCAGCAGTTTATGGCCAGAGGGGGCCAAAAACATTCAGTACTTC. The chain combines TRBV27 with TRBJ2-4, with D perhaps assigned TRBD1 or TRBD2 (5 bases each). This CDR3 region has 16 residues. Trimming shortened V by 1 base and J by 1 base, and 11 bases separated the two germline ends. Germline lookup yields CDR1 MNHEY and CDR2 SMNVEV (reference sequence).

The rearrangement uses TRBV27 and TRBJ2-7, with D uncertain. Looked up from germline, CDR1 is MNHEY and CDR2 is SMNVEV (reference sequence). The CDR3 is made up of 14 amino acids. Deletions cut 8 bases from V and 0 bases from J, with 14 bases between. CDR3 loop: CASSLGPPSYEQYF. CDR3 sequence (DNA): TGTGCCAGCTCCCTCGGTCCCCCCTCCTACGAGCAGTACTTC.

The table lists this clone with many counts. The CDR3 nucleotides are TGCGCCAGCGGGGGTGGACTGAACACCGGGGAGCTGTTTTTT. Translation: CASGGGLNTGELFF. The chain links TRBV10-2 to TRBJ2-2, with D possibly being TRBD1 or TRBD2 (5 bases each). Trimming left V 8 bases short and J 1 base short, with 11 bases between. Per germline, CDR1 WSHSY and CDR2 SAAADI. The CDR3 loop spans 14 amino acids.

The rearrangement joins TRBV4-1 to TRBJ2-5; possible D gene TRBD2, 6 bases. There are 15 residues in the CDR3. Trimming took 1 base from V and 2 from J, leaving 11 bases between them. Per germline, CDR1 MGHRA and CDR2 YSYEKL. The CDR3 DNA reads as TGCGCCAGCAGCCAAGCGCTAGCGCAACAAGAGACCCAGTACTTC. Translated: CASSQALAQQETQYF.

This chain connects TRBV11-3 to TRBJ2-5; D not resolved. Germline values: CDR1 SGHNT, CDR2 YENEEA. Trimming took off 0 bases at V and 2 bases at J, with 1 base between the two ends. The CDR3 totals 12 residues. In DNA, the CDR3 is TGTGCCAGCAGCTTAGATCAAGAGACCCAGTACTTC. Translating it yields CASSLDQETQYF.

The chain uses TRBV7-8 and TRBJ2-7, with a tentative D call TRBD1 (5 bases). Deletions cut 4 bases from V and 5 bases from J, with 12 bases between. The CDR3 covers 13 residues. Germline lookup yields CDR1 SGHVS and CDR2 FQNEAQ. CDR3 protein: CASSSITGDEQYF. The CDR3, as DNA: TGTGCCAGCAGCTCCATTACAGGCGACGAGCAGTACTTC.

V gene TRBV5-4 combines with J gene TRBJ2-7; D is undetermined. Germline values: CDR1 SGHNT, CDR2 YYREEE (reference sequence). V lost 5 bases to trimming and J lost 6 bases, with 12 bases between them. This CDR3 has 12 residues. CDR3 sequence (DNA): TGTGCCAGCAGGACCCGGGCCAGCGAGCAGTACTTC. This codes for CASRTRASEQYF.

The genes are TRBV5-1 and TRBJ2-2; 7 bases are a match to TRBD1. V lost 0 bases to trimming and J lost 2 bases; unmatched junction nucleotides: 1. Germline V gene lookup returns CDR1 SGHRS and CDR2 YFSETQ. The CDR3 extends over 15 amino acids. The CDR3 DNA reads TGCGCCAGCAGCTTGGGGACAGGCAACACCGGGGAGCTGTTTTTT. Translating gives CASSLGTGNTGELFF.

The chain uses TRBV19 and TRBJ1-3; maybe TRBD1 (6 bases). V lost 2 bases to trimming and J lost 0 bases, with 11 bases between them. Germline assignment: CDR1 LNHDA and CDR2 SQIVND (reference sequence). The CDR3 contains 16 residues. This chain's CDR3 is CASSIRTAHSGNTIYF. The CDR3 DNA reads TGTGCCAGTAGTATAAGGACAGCTCACTCTGGAAACACCATATATTTT.

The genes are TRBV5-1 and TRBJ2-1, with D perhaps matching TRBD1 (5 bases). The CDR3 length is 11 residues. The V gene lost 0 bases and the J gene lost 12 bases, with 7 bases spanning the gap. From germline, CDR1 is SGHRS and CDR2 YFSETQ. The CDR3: CASSLDRRQFF. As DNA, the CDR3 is TGCGCCAGCAGCTTGGACAGGAGGCAGTTCTTC.

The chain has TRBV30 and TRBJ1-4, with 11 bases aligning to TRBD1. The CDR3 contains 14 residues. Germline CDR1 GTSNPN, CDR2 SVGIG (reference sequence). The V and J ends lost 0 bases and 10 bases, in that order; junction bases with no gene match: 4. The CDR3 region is CAWSVGDRGGKLFF. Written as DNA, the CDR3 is TGTGCCTGGAGTGTAGGGGACAGGGGGGGAAAACTGTTTTTT.

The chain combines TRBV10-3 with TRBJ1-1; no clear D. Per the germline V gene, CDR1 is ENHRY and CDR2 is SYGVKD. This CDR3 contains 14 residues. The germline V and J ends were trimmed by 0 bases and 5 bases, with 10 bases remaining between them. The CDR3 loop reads CAISESPGETEAFF. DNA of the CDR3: TGTGCCATCAGTGAGTCTCCCGGTGAAACTGAAGCTTTCTTT.

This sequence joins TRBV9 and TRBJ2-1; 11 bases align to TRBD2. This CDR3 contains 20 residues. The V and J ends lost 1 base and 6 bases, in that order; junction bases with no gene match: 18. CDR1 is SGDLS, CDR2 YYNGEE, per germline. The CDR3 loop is CASSVLKQPVAGGLINEQFF. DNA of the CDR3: TGTGCCAGCAGCGTACTGAAGCAACCGGTAGCGGGAGGGCTAATCAATGAGCAGTTCTTC.

CDR3 residues: CASREGKREAFF. The CDR3 nucleotides are TGTGCCAGCAGGGAGGGCAAAAGGGAAGCTTTCTTT. The J gene is TRBJ1-1, the V gene TRBV5-6; D remains ambiguous. V lost 5 bases, J lost 8 bases, and 13 bases lay in between. CDR1 and CDR2 from the germline V gene are SGHDT and YYEEEE. This CDR3 is 12 amino acids long.

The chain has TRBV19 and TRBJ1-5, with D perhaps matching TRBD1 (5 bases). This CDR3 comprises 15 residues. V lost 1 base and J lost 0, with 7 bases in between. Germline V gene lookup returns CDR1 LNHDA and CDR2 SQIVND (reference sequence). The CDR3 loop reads CASSIARDSNQPQHF. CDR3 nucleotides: TGTGCCAGTAGTATAGCCAGGGATAGCAATCAGCCCCAGCATTTT.

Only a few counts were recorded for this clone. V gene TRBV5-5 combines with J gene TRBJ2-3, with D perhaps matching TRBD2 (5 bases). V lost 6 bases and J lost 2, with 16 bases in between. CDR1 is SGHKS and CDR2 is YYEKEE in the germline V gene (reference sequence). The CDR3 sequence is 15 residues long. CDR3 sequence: CASTAVTALTDTQYF. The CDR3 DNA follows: TGTGCCAGCACAGCGGTCACAGCCCTCACAGATACGCAGTATTTT.

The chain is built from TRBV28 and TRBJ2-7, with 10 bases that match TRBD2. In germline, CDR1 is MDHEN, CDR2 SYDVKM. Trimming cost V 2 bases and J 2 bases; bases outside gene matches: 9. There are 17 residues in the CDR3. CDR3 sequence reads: CASSLGASGSITYEQYF. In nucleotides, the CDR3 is TGTGCCAGCAGTTTAGGGGCTAGCGGGAGTATCACCTACGAGCAGTACTTC.

The CDR3 sequence is CASKTGGASTDTQYF. In DNA, the CDR3 is TGTGCCAGTAAAACAGGGGGCGCGAGCACAGATACGCAGTATTTT. The rearrangement uses TRBV19 and TRBJ2-3, with 9 nucleotides matching TRBD1. The junction had 5 bases not matched to a gene; V was cut back by 7 bases and J by 0 bases. The germline gives CDR1 LNHDA, CDR2 SQIVND (reference sequence). The CDR3 runs to 15 residues.

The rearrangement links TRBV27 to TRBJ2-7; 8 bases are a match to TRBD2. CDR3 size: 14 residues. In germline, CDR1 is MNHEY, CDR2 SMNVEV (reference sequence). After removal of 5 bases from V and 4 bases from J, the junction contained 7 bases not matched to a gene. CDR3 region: CASSPGTSTYEQYF. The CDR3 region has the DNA TGTGCCAGCAGTCCGGGGACTAGTACTTACGAGCAGTACTTC.

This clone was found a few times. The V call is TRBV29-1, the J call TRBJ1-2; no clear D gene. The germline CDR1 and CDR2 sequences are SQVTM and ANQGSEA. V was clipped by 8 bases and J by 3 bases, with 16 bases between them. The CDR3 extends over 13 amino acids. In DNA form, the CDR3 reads TGCAGCACCGAGGCCCGACGAGACTATGGCTACACCTTC. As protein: CSTEARRDYGYTF. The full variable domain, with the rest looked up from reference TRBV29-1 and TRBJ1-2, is SAVISQKPSRDICQRGTSLTIQCQVDSQVTMMFWYRQQPGQSLTLIATANQGSEATYESGFVIDKFPISRPNLTFSTLTVSNMSPEDSSIYLCSTEARRDYGYTFGSGTRLTVV.

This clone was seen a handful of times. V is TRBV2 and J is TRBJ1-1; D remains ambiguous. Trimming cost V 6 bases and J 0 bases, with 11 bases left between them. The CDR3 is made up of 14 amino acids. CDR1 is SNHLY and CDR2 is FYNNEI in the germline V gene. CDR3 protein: CASSAQEMNTEAFF. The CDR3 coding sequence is TGTGCCAGCAGCGCGCAAGAGATGAACACTGAAGCTTTCTTT. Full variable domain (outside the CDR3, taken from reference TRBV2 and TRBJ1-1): EPEVTQTPSHQVTQMGQEVILRCVPISNHLYFYWYRQILGQKVEFLVSFYNNEISEKSEIFDDQFSVERPDGSNFTLKIRSTKLEDSAMYFCASSAQEMNTEAFFGQGTRLTVV.

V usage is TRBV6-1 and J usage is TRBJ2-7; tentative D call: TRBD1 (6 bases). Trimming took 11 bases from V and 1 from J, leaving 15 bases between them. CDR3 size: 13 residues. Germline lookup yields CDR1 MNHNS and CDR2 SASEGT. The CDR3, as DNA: TGTGCCGTTAATACAGGGATGTCCTACGAGCAGTACTTC. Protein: CAVNTGMSYEQYF.

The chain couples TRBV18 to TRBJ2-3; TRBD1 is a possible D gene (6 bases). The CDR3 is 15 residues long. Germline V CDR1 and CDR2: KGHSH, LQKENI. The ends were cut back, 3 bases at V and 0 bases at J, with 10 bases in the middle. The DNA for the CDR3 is TGTGCCAGCTCACCCGGGACAACTAGCACAGATACGCAGTATTTT. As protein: CASSPGTTSTDTQYF.

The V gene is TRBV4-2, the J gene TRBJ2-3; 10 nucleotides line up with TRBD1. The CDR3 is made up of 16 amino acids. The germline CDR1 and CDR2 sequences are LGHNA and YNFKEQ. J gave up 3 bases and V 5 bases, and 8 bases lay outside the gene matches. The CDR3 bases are TGTGCCAGCAGCATACGTCCGGGACAGGGGACAGATACGCAGTATTTT. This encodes CASSIRPGQGTDTQYF.

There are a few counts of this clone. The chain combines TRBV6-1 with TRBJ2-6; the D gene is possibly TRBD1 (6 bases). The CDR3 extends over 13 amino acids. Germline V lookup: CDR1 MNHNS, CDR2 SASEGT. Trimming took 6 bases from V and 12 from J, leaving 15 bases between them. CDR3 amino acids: CASSLRDNSVLTF. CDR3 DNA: TGTGCCAGCAGCCTCCGGGACAACAGCGTCCTGACTTTC.

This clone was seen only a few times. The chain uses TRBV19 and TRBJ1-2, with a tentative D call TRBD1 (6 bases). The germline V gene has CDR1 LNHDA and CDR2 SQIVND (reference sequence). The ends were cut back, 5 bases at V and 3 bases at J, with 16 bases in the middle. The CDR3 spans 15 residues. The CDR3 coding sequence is TGTGCCAGTAGTCCTCAGGCGAGGGGGTACTATGGCTACACCTTC. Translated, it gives CASSPQARGYYGYTF.

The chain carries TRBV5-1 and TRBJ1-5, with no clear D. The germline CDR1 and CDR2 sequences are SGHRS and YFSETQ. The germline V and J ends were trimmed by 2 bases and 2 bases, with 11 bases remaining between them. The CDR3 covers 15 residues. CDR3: CASSFGGSGNQPQHF. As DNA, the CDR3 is TGCGCCAGCAGCTTCGGCGGGTCAGGCAATCAGCCCCAGCATTTT.

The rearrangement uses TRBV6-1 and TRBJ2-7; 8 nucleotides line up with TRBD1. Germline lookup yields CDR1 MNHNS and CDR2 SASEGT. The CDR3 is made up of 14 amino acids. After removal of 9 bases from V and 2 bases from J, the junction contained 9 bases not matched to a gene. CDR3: CASWGTGLAYEQYF. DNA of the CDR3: TGTGCCAGTTGGGGGACAGGCTTAGCCTACGAGCAGTACTTC.